This T cell receptor beta chain was profiled in a study of cytomegalovirus exposure and HLA in healthy donors. Overall study findings and caveats: As a later analysis showed, several of the most significant clusters appeared to be linked to common viral pathogens.

It was with 60 Vbeta and 13 Jbeta primers that the PCR ran. Sequencing used immunoSEQ multiplex PCR; TCRdb keeps in-frame clones, though not all of them. Of over 60,000 clones in the sample, about four fifths were seen once. CDR1 and CDR2 (germline): LNHDA, SQIVND (reference sequence). The CDR3 extends over 17 amino acids. V was clipped by 8 bases and J by 1 base, with 23 bases between them. Remarks on this clone: Its target is unknown.

Sequenced material: PBMCs. The source of this sequence is a woman aged 30 to 39 in good health and CMV-seronegative. The chain has TRBV19 and TRBJ1-2; a weak D match, TRBD1 (5 bases). The CDR3 DNA follows: TGTGCCAGTTCCCCGACCAGATCTCTGACAGTTAACTATGGCTACACCTTC. This encodes CASSPTRSLTVNYGYTF.